Described below is a single T cell receptor (beta chain) sequence and its context. The PCR ran on 60 Vbeta and 13 Jbeta primers. Some clones are missing from TCRdb's copy, which holds only in-frame ones; the method was immunoSEQ multiplex PCR. The sample comprises 150,000 to 250,000 clones, 70% to 85% of which are singletons, and approximately 0.092% rests with the top ten. This sample stems from a study of cytomegalovirus exposure and HLA in healthy donors. The CDR3 is 15 residues long. The chain links TRBV1 to TRBJ2-7; the listed D gene, TRBD1, was not tested against the DNA. TRBV1 is reported as a pseudogene. The receptor comes from a boy aged 2 to 10 in good health and CMV-seronegative. Source material: PBMCs. CDR3 DNA sequence: TGCACCAGCAGCCAAGAGAGCAGGTTTGCTTACGAGCAGTACTTC. Its protein is CTSSQESRFAYEQYF.